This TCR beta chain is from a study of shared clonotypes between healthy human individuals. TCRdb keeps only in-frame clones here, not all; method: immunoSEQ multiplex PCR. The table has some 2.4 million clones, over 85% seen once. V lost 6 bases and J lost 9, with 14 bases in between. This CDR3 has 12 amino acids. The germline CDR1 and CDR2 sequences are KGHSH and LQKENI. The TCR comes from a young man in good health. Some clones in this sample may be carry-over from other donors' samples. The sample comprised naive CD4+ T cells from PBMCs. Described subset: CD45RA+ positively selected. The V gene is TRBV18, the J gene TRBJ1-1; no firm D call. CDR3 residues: CASSLDNRQAFF. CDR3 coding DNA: TGTGCCAGCTCTCTAGACAACCGTCAAGCTTTCTTT.